Listed below are T cell receptor beta chains from one sample, sequenced in a study of blood T cell repertoires in COVID-19. Some clones are missing from TCRdb's copy, which holds only in-frame ones; the method was immunoSEQ multiplex PCR. The sample has around 180,000 clones, around three quarters seen once; the top ten hold 15% to 20%. Sequences were obtained from peripheral blood. Receptors were obtained from a man aged 55 to 69 with active or convalescent COVID-19. The CDR3 runs from the conserved cysteine through the conserved F or W. The D gene is left open where the match is weak. Expanded clones get a size class; other rows say once, few or many, or leave the size out.

D gene,CDR3 length,V gene,J gene,clone size,CDR3 protein,CDR3 DNA
NA,15,TRBV5-1,TRBJ2-1,NA,CASSLAILSGNEQFF,TGCGCCAGCAGCTTGGCCATCTTATCCGGCAATGAGCAGTTCTTC
TRBD2,15,TRBV18,TRBJ2-1,many,CASSGAGGAYNEQFF,TGTGCCAGCTCTGGTGCGGGAGGGGCCTACAATGAGCAGTTCTTC
NA,14,TRBV4-2,TRBJ2-7,NA,CASSQGPGLHEQYF,TGTGCCAGCAGCCAAGGGCCAGGGCTCCACGAGCAGTACTTC
TRBD1,14,TRBV28,TRBJ2-4,NA,CASSRGQARNIQYF,TGTGCCAGCAGCCGGGGACAGGCCCGTAACATTCAGTACTTC
TRBD1,14,TRBV10-3,TRBJ1-1,once,CAISEGQGLTEAFF,TGTGCCATCAGTGAGGGACAGGGGCTAACTGAAGCTTTCTTT
TRBD1,19,TRBV7-8,TRBJ2-2,NA,CASSSKRVPGQGSTGELFF,TGTGCCAGCAGCTCGAAACGGGTGCCGGGACAGGGCAGCACCGGGGAGCTGTTTTTT
TRBD2,14,TRBV5-4,TRBJ2-7,NA,CASSPGGYRDEQYF,TGTGCCAGCAGCCCCGGGGGGTATCGGGATGAGCAGTACTTC
TRBD2,15,TRBV29-1,TRBJ2-2,NA,CSVLQRERNTGELFF,TGCAGCGTTCTGCAGCGGGAGAGGAACACCGGGGAGCTGTTTTTT
NA,15,TRBV5-4,TRBJ2-6,NA,CASSLWASGANVLTF,TGTGCCAGCAGCTTGTGGGCCTCTGGGGCCAACGTCCTGACTTTC
NA,12,TRBV15,TRBJ2-7,few,CATSGGTYEQYF,TGTGCCACCAGCGGCGGGACCTACGAGCAGTACTTC
TRBD1,12,TRBV11-2,TRBJ1-1,NA,CATGGSNTEAFF,TGTGCCACAGGGGGCTCGAACACTGAAGCTTTCTTT
NA,13,TRBV5-4,TRBJ2-1,NA,CASSFSGYNEQFF,TGTGCCAGCAGCTTTAGCGGATACAATGAGCAGTTCTTC
TRBD1,16,TRBV18,TRBJ1-1,NA,CASSPLPGGGDTEAFF,TGTGCCAGCTCACCACTTCCAGGGGGCGGGGACACTGAAGCTTTCTTT
TRBD1,13,TRBV7-3,TRBJ1-2,NA,CASSPRQGIGYTF,TGTGCCAGCAGCCCCAGACAGGGAATCGGCTACACCTTC
TRBD1,16,TRBV5-1,TRBJ1-4,NA,CASSLLGQGGGEKLFF,TGCGCCAGCAGCTTGTTGGGACAGGGGGGAGGTGAAAAACTGTTTTTT
TRBD1,14,TRBV27,TRBJ1-1,NA,CASPGQGKGTEAFF,TGTGCCAGCCCGGGACAGGGGAAAGGAACTGAAGCTTTCTTT
NA,15,TRBV28,TRBJ2-6,NA,CASSLGASGANVLTF,TGTGCCAGCAGTTTGGGGGCGTCGGGGGCCAACGTCCTGACTTTC
NA,15,TRBV9,TRBJ2-1,NA,CASSAVLGPSNEQFF,TGTGCCAGCAGCGCCGTACTGGGGCCGTCCAATGAGCAGTTCTTC
NA,12,TRBV30,TRBJ2-7,medium-sized,CAWSVRGYEQYF,TGTGCCTGGAGTGTTCGGGGTTACGAGCAGTACTTC
NA,15,TRBV23-1,TRBJ2-7,NA,CASISCQASSYEQYF,TGCGCCAGCATTTCCTGCCAGGCGAGCTCCTACGAGCAGTACTTC
TRBD2,13,TRBV6-5,TRBJ2-7,NA,CASSSGGRLWQYF,TGTGCCAGCAGTTCGGGCGGGAGGTTGTGGCAGTACTTC
TRBD1,15,TRBV7-2,TRBJ2-3,NA,CASSHRDSLYYTQYF,TGTGCCAGCAGCCACCGGGACAGTCTCTACTATACGCAGTATTTT
NA,14,TRBV7-8,TRBJ2-5,NA,CASSPPGDQETQYF,TGTGCCAGCAGCCCCCCCGGGGATCAAGAGACCCAGTACTTC
NA,13,TRBV3-1/TRBV3-2,TRBJ2-7,NA,CASSLGRLYEQYF,TGTGCCAGCAGCCTTGGAAGACTCTACGAGCAGTACTTC
NA,14,TRBV11-1,TRBJ2-5,few,CASSPDRYRETQYF,TGTGCCAGCAGCCCCGACAGGTACCGAGAGACCCAGTACTTC
NA,12,TRBV5-4,TRBJ2-1,few,CASSQLYNEQFF,TGTGCCAGCAGCCAACTTTACAATGAGCAGTTCTTC
NA,13,TRBV18,TRBJ1-1,NA,CASSPIRGIEAFF,TGTGCCAGCTCCCCAATCCGGGGGATTGAAGCTTTCTTT
TRBD1,15,TRBV9,TRBJ2-7,NA,CASILPGTGGHEQYF,TGTGCCAGCATCCTCCCGGGGACAGGAGGCCACGAGCAGTACTTC
NA,15,TRBV24-1,TRBJ2-1,NA,CATSDSPGAAREQFF,TGTGCCACCAGTGATTCGCCGGGAGCCGCAAGGGAGCAGTTCTTC
NA,14,TRBV7-3,TRBJ2-2,NA,CASSIGGNTGELFF,TGTGCCAGCAGCATCGGGGGGAACACCGGGGAGCTGTTTTTT
NA,14,TRBV25-1,TRBJ1-1,once,CASSDQRGGTEAFF,TGTGCCAGCAGTGACCAAAGGGGGGGGACTGAAGCTTTCTTT
NA,14,TRBV10-3,TRBJ2-1,NA,CAISLAAARDEQFF,TGTGCCATCTCACTCGCGGCCGCCCGCGATGAGCAGTTCTTC
NA,13,TRBV6-4,TRBJ2-3,NA,CASSDYGSDTQYF,TGTGCCAGCAGTGACTATGGGAGTGATACGCAGTATTTT
TRBD2,18,TRBV3-1/TRBV3-2,TRBJ2-3,NA,CASSPRLAGGLSTDTQYF,TGTGCCAGCAGCCCCCGACTAGCGGGAGGCCTCTCCACAGATACGCAGTATTTT
NA,12,TRBV11-2,TRBJ2-1,NA,CASSPGFGGQFF,TGTGCCAGCAGCCCGGGTTTCGGCGGGCAGTTCTTC
TRBD2,15,TRBV5-5,TRBJ2-5,NA,CASSPLGGSQETQYF,TGTGCCAGCAGCCCTCTCGGGGGGTCGCAAGAGACCCAGTACTTC
TRBD2,15,TRBV28,TRBJ2-2,NA,CASSSSGTNTGELFF,TGTGCCAGCAGTTCAAGCGGGACGAACACCGGGGAGCTGTTTTTT
TRBD1,13,TRBV28,TRBJ2-5,NA,CASKGTGAETQYF,TGTGCCAGCAAAGGGACAGGGGCCGAGACCCAGTACTTC
NA,14,TRBV5-1,TRBJ2-1,NA,CASSFNPGAAEQFF,TGCGCCAGCAGCTTTAATCCGGGAGCTGCTGAGCAGTTCTTC
NA,13,TRBV3-1/TRBV3-2,TRBJ2-2,few,CASTPGSNGELFF,TGTGCCAGCACCCCAGGGTCGAACGGGGAGCTGTTTTTT
NA,13,TRBV7-6,TRBJ2-7,once,CAVGNRPPYEQYF,TGTGCCGTGGGCAATCGGCCTCCCTACGAGCAGTACTTC
TRBD2,14,TRBV27,TRBJ2-5,NA,CASRTSGRRETQYF,TGTGCCAGCAGGACTAGCGGGAGGCGAGAGACCCAGTACTTC
TRBD2,14,TRBV10-3,TRBJ2-7,once,CAIRWGEGSDEQYF,TGTGCCATCAGATGGGGGGAGGGTAGTGACGAGCAGTACTTC
NA,14,TRBV28,TRBJ1-5,few,CASSFIMRNQPQHF,TGTGCCAGCAGTTTCATCATGAGGAATCAGCCCCAGCATTTT
TRBD2,15,TRBV7-9,TRBJ2-3,NA,CASRDTSDFTDTQYF,TGTGCCAGCAGGGATACTAGCGACTTCACAGATACGCAGTATTTT
NA,14,TRBV2,TRBJ1-3,NA,CASSERYSGNTIYF,TGTGCCAGCAGTGAGCGCTACTCTGGAAACACCATATATTTT
NA,14,TRBV27,TRBJ2-3,NA,CASSLGQATDTQYF,TGTGCCAGCAGTTTGGGCCAAGCCACAGATACGCAGTATTTT
NA,13,TRBV5-6,TRBJ2-5,NA,CASSTYTQETQYF,TGTGCCAGCAGTACGTATACTCAAGAGACCCAGTACTTC
TRBD2,14,TRBV3-1/TRBV3-2,TRBJ2-1,NA,CASSPSSGSYEQFF,TGTGCCAGCAGCCCATCTAGCGGGAGCTATGAGCAGTTCTTC
NA,12,TRBV20-1,TRBJ1-1,NA,CSASGSKAEAFF,TGCAGTGCTAGTGGGAGCAAAGCTGAAGCTTTCTTT